The 14 T cell receptor beta chains listed next were all sequenced from one sample in a study of blood T cell repertoires in COVID-19. Method: immunoSEQ multiplex PCR; TCRdb's copy keeps in-frame clones and lacks some. The table includes 270,000 or so clones, about 81% detected once. Input material: peripheral blood. These receptors all stem from a human donor with COVID-19, enrolled during active disease. The donor label of this sample is uncertain.

This clone was seen just once. The chain links TRBV27 to TRBJ1-6, with D possibly being TRBD1 (5 bases). There are 15 residues in the CDR3. Trimming left V 4 bases short and J 1 base short, with 8 bases between. The germline gives CDR1 MNHEY, CDR2 SMNVEV (reference sequence). The CDR3 is CASSWGGSYNSPLHF. For the CDR3, the DNA is TGTGCCAGCAGTTGGGGGGGGTCCTATAATTCACCCCTCCACTTT.

The rearrangement joins TRBV6-6 to TRBJ1-5; 11 bases line up with TRBD1. Germline trimming cut 4 bases from V and 6 bases from J; bases unmatched to any gene: 5. There are 15 residues in the CDR3. The germline V gene has CDR1 MNHNY and CDR2 SVGAGI (reference sequence). The CDR3: CASSSSGTGGQPQHF. DNA of the CDR3: TGTGCCAGCAGTTCCTCCGGGACAGGGGGTCAGCCCCAGCATTTT.

The V and J genes are TRBV5-1 and TRBJ2-3; 9 bases map to TRBD2. This CDR3 has 14 amino acids. V trimming: 4 bases; J trimming: 4 bases; junction bases outside the gene matches: 4. Germline CDR1 is SGHRS and CDR2 is YFSETQ. The CDR3 sequence: CASSLSGSADTQYF. The DNA of the CDR3 is TGCGCCAGCAGCCTTAGCGGGAGCGCAGATACGCAGTATTTT.

The chain employs TRBV10-1 and TRBJ2-1; D is perhaps TRBD1 (5 bases). The CDR3 is 14 residues long. The germline V and J ends were trimmed by 0 bases and 8 bases, with 11 bases remaining between them. Germline CDR1 is WNHNN and CDR2 is SYGVQD (reference sequence). CDR3 loop: CASSESTLRDEQFF. CDR3 sequence (DNA): TGCGCCAGCAGTGAGTCGACGCTCAGGGATGAGCAGTTCTTC.

V gene TRBV28 combines with J gene TRBJ2-5; 7 bases fit TRBD1. This CDR3 spans 17 amino acids. Germline trimming cut 3 bases from V and 7 bases from J; bases unmatched to any gene: 17. Germline V gene sequence: CDR1 MDHEN, CDR2 SYDVKM. The CDR3 region has the DNA TGTGCCAGCAGTTTTCGGTTGGGGGCAGGGGGTACCGGGACCCAGTACTTC. The encoded protein is CASSFRLGAGGTGTQYF.

This chain uses TRBV2 with TRBJ2-7, with TRBD1 identical over 8 bases. This CDR3 has 13 residues. Germline-derived CDR1 and CDR2 are SNHLY and FYNNEI. The J segment lost 5 bases and the V segment lost 6 bases, leaving 6 bases of the junction unmatched. The CDR3 loop is CASRETGVNEQYF. CDR3 nucleotide sequence: TGTGCCAGCAGGGAGACAGGGGTGAACGAGCAGTACTTC.

The chain recombines TRBV27 with TRBJ2-7; 9 nucleotides line up with TRBD1. Germline trimming cut 4 bases from V and 8 bases from J; bases unmatched to any gene: 15. CDR1 is MNHEY and CDR2 is SMNVEV in the germline V gene (reference sequence). CDR3 length: 16 residues. This chain's CDR3 is CASSSPGRDRANKQYF. CDR3 DNA sequence: TGTGCCAGCAGTTCCCCAGGGCGGGACAGGGCTAATAAGCAGTACTTC.

J is TRBJ2-1 and V is TRBV28; 14 bases are a match to TRBD2. Germline trimming cut 5 bases from V and 7 bases from J; bases unmatched to any gene: 7. Germline CDR1 MDHEN, CDR2 SYDVKM. The CDR3 consists of 16 residues. The CDR3 DNA is TGTGCCAGCAGTCCACCCGGACTAGCGGGAGGTAATGAGCAGTTCTTC. This encodes CASSPPGLAGGNEQFF. The complete variable domain, with remaining parts taken from reference TRBV28 and TRBJ2-1, reads DVKVTQSSRYLVKRTGEKVFLECVQDMDHENMFWYRQDPGLGLRLIYFSYDVKMKEKGDIPEGYSVSREKKERFSLILESASTNQTSMYLCASSPPGLAGGNEQFFGPGTRLTVL.

The chain recombines TRBV9 with TRBJ2-7, with 7 bases that match TRBD2. This CDR3 comprises 16 residues. Germline V CDR1 and CDR2: SGDLS, YYNGEE. Germline trimming cut 0 bases from V and 1 base from J; bases unmatched to any gene: 7. The CDR3 region has the DNA TGTGCCAGCAGCGTAGGGGGAGGGGAGCCTTCCTACGAGCAGTACTTC. Translated: CASSVGGGEPSYEQYF.

The rearrangement joins TRBV20-1 to TRBJ2-5; 9 nucleotides match TRBD1. The CDR3 sequence is 11 residues long. Germline lookup yields CDR1 DFQATT and CDR2 SNEGSKA (reference sequence). With 3 bases clipped from V and 12 bases from J, the junction kept 5 bases outside the gene matches. Here the CDR3 DNA reads TGCAGTGCTAGCCGGGACAGGGTCGAGTACTTC. Translation gives CSASRDRVEYF.

A few counts support this clone. This sample includes further DNA sequences coding for the same CDR3. The J gene is TRBJ1-1, the V gene TRBV7-2; TRBD1 might be the D (5 bases). V lost 3 bases to trimming and J lost 1 base, with 6 bases between them. The CDR3 has 13 amino acids. CDR1 SGHTA and CDR2 FQGNSA come from the germline V gene. The CDR3 sequence: CASSLTENTEAFF. CDR3 nucleotide sequence: TGTGCCAGCAGCTTGACAGAGAACACTGAAGCTTTCTTT. Full variable domain (remainder filled in from reference TRBV7-2 and TRBJ1-1): GAGVSQSPSNKVTEKGKDVELRCDPISGHTALYWYRQSLGQGLEFLIYFQGNSAPDKSGLPSDRFSAERTGGSVSTLTIQRTQQEDSAVYLCASSLTENTEAFFGQGTRLTVV.

The chain carries TRBV9 and TRBJ2-3, with 9 bases lining up with TRBD2. V was pared by 4 bases and J by 0 bases, with 12 bases of the junction left unmatched. The CDR3 extends over 18 amino acids. Germline CDR1 reads SGDLS; CDR2 reads YYNGEE. The CDR3 protein is CASSSGVAGDPSTDTQYF. The CDR3 bases are TGTGCCAGCAGCTCAGGGGTAGCGGGGGATCCTAGCACAGATACGCAGTATTTT.

V usage is TRBV7-3 and J usage is TRBJ2-2; TRBD2 agrees at 13 bases. The CDR3 sequence is 17 residues long. Unmatched junction bases numbered 4, after V lost 5 bases and J lost 1 base. The germline V gene has CDR1 SGHTA and CDR2 FQGTGA. The CDR3 region has the DNA TGTGCCAGCAGCCGGACTAGCGGGAGAGAGAACACCGGGGAGCTGTTTTTT. It translates to CASSRTSGRENTGELFF.

DNA of the CDR3: TGTGCTAGTGGCGATTACGGGACAAATACGCAGTATTTT. Protein sequence: CASGDYGTNTQYF. The chain carries TRBV12-5 and TRBJ2-3, with D perhaps TRBD1 (6 bases). This CDR3 contains 13 residues. From germline, CDR1 is LGHNT and CDR2 FRNRAP. Trimming pared 6 bases from V and 7 bases from J, leaving 14 bases between.